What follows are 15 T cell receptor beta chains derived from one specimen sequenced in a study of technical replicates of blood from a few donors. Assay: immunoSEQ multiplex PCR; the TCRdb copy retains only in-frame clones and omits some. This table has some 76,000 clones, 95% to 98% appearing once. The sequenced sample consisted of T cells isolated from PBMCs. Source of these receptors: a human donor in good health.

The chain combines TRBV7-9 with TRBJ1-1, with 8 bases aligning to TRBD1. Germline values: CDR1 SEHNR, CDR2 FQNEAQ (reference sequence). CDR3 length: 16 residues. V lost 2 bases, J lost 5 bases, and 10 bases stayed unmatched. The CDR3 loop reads CASSLIPGQGRTEAFF. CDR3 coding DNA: TGTGCCAGCAGCTTAATCCCCGGACAGGGAAGAACTGAAGCTTTCTTT.

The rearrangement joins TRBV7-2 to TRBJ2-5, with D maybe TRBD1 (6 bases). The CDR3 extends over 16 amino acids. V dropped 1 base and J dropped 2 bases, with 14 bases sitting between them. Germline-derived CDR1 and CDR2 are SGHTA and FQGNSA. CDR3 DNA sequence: TGTGCCAGCAGCTTAGTGGGGACACCAGCTCAAGAGACCCAGTACTTC. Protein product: CASSLVGTPAQETQYF. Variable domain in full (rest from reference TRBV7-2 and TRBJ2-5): GAGVSQSPSNKVTEKGKDVELRCDPISGHTALYWYRQSLGQGLEFLIYFQGNSAPDKSGLPSDRFSAERTGGSVSTLTIQRTQQEDSAVYLCASSLVGTPAQETQYFGPGTRLLVL.

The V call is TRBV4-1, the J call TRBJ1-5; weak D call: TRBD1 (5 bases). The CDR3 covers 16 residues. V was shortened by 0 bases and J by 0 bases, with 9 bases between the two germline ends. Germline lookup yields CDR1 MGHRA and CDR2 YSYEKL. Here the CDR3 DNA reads TGCGCCAGCAGCCAAGAGGACATTTATAGCAATCAGCCCCAGCATTTT. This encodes CASSQEDIYSNQPQHF.

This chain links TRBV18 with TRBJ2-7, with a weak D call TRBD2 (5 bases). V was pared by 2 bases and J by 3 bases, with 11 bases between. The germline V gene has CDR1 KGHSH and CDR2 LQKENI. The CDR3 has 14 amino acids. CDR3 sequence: CASSPLDSNYEQYF. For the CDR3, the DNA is TGTGCCAGCTCACCATTGGACTCTAACTACGAGCAGTACTTC.

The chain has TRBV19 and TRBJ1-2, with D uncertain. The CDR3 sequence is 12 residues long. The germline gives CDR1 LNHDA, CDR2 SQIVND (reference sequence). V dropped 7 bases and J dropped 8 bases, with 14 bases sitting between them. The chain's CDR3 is CASTPGRWGYTF. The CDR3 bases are TGTGCCAGTACCCCGGGGAGGTGGGGCTACACCTTC.

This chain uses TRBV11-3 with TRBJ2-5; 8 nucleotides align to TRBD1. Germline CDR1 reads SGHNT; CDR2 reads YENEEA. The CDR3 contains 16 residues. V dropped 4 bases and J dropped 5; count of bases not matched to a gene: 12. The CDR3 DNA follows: TGTGCCAGCAGCTCACGGACAGGGTCGAAGCGTGAGACCCAGTACTTC. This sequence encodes CASSSRTGSKRETQYF.

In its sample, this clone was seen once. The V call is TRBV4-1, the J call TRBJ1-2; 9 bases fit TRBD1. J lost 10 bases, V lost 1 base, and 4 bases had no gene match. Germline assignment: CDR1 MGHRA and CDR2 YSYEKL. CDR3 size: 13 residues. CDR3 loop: CASSQGGDRAYTF. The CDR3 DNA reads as TGCGCCAGCAGCCAAGGCGGGGACAGGGCCTACACCTTC.

CDR3: CASSQSLIYGYTF. The DNA for the CDR3 is TGTGCCAGCAGCCAATCCCTAATCTATGGCTACACCTTC. This chain joins TRBV14 and TRBJ1-2, with D uncertain. The CDR3 loop spans 13 amino acids. Deletions cut 2 bases from V and 4 bases from J, with 8 bases between. Germline V gives CDR1 SGHDN, CDR2 FVKESK.

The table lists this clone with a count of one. CDR3 sequence reads: CASSPPGTGNQPQHF. DNA of the CDR3: TGTGCCAGTAGTCCTCCGGGGACAGGCAATCAGCCCCAGCATTTT. The chain carries TRBV19 and TRBJ1-5, with 7 bases fitting TRBD1. From germline, CDR1 is LNHDA and CDR2 SQIVND (reference sequence). The CDR3 spans 15 residues. Losses at the gene ends were 5 bases for V and 2 bases for J; bases not matched to a gene: 6.

The CDR3 loop is CASSEVAGDTGELFF. CDR3 bases: TGCGCCAGCAGTGAAGTAGCGGGAGACACCGGGGAGCTGTTTTTT. The chain employs TRBV10-1 and TRBJ2-2, with TRBD2 matching over 9 bases. Germline CDR1 is WNHNN and CDR2 is SYGVQD (reference sequence). The CDR3 contains 15 residues. With 3 bases clipped from V and 3 bases from J, the junction kept 2 bases outside the gene matches.

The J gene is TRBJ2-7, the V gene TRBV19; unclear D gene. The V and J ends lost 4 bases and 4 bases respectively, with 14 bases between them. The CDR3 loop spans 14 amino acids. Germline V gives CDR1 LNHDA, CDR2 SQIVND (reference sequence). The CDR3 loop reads CASSSSVELYEQYF. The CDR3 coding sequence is TGTGCCAGTAGTAGCTCCGTGGAGTTGTACGAGCAGTACTTC.

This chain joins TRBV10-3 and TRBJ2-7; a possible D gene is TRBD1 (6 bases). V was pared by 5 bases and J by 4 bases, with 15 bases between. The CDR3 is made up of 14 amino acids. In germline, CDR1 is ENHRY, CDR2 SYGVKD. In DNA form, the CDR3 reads TGTGCCATCAGTCTACAGGGTAGGGGTTACGAGCAGTACTTC. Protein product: CAISLQGRGYEQYF.

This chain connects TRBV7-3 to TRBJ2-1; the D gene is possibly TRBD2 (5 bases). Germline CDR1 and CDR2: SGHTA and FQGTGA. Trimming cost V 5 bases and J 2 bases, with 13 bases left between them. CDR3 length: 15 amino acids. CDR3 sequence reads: CASSPDLTTYNEQFF. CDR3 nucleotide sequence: TGTGCCAGCAGCCCGGACTTGACTACCTACAATGAGCAGTTCTTC.

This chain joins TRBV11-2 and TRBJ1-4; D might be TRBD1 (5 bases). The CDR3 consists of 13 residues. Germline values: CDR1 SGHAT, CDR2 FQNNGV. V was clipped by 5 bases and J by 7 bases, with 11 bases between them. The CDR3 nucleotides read TGTGCCAGCAGCCTGGGGCAGGCTGAAAAACTGTTTTTT. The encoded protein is CASSLGQAEKLFF.

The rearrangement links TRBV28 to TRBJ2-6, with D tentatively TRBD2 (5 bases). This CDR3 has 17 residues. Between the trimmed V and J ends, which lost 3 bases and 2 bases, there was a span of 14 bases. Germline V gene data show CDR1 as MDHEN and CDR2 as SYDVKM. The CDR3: CASSFRLRKTGANVLTF. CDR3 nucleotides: TGTGCCAGCAGTTTTCGACTACGGAAAACTGGGGCCAACGTCCTGACTTTC. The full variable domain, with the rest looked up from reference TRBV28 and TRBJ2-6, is DVKVTQSSRYLVKRTGEKVFLECVQDMDHENMFWYRQDPGLGLRLIYFSYDVKMKEKGDIPEGYSVSREKKERFSLILESASTNQTSMYLCASSFRLRKTGANVLTFGAGSRLTVL.